The clone carrying this T cell receptor (beta chain) was seen at least ten times. The antigen is not known. Synthesis of cDNA used 5'RACE (with 10-nucleotide random UMIs). Over 170 million TCR-beta sequences, together covering 15-18 subjects, were produced by every individual sequencing run that was carried out. TCRdb fed the 5' RACE reads into MiXCR, producing one record per CDR3 protein. Of around 26,000 distinct CDR3 sequences in the sample, 5% to 7.5% were seen once. The data originate from a study of neurological immune-mediated disorders. Study findings and constraints: None of the CDR3 amino acid sequences of expanded clones were shared across subjects, and this suggested private repertoires in all groups. The greatest TCR clonal expansion occurred in HTLV-1-associated myelopathy and the least in multiple sclerosis, which fell below healthy controls.

The CDR3 spans 16 residues. Germline loops: CDR1 SGHTA, CDR2 FQGNSA. Unmatched junction bases numbered 14, after V lost 8 bases and J lost 3 bases. The chain couples TRBV7-2 to TRBJ2-5; the match to TRBD2 covers 8 bases. The TCR originated in a woman aged 50 to 60 in good health. Sequences were obtained from PBMCs. The CDR3 is CASLLPGGPGKETQYF. In nucleotides, the CDR3 is TGTGCCAGCTTATTACCGGGAGGGCCGGGGAAAGAGACCCAGTACTTC.